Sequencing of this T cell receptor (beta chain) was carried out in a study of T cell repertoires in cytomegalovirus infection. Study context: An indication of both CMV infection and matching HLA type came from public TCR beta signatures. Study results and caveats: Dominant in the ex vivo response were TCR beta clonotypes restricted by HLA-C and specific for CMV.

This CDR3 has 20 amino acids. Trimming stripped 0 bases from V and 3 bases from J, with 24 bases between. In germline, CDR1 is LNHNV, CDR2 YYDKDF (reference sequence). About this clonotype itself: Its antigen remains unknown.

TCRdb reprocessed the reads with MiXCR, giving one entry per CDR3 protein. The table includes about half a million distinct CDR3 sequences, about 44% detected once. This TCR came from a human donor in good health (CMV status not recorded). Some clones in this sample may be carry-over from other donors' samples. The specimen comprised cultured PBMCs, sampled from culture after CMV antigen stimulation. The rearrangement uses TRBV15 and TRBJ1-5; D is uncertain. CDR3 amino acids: CATSRDEWRNPKFFNQPQHF. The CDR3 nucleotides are TGTGCCACCAGCAGAGATGAGTGGCGTAATCCGAAGTTTTTCAATCAGCCCCAGCATTTT.